The 8 T cell receptor beta chains presented below share a single source sample, sequenced in a study of molecular identifiers for immune sequencing clone quantification. TCRdb used MiXCR to reprocess the PCR reads, holding one entry per CDR3 protein. The data show about 97,000 distinct CDR3 sequences, 30% to 45% seen once. The sample taken for sequencing was naive CD8+ T cells from blood, with Jurkat cell RNA spiked in. As to subset: FACS-sorted CD8+CD4-CCR7+CD45RA+ naive T cells. These receptors were taken from a human donor in good health. Some libraries in this study had Jurkat cell RNA spiked in.

This clonotype has ten or more counts. This chain connects TRBV4-3 to TRBJ1-3; maybe TRBD1 (5 bases). V dropped 1 base and J dropped 7 bases, with 8 bases sitting between them. Germline assignment: CDR1 LGHNA and CDR2 YSLEER. There are 13 residues in the CDR3. The CDR3 protein is CASSQGGANTIYF. The CDR3 DNA reads as TGCGCCAGCAGCCAAGGAGGGGCGAACACCATATATTTT.

This sequence joins TRBV9 and TRBJ2-3; TRBD2 matches at 8 bases. CDR1 and CDR2 from the germline V gene are SGDLS and YYNGEE. This CDR3 comprises 17 residues. V trimming: 1 base; J trimming: 2 bases; junction bases outside the gene matches: 9. The CDR3 DNA is TGTGCCAGCAGCGTAAGCGGGAGCGGGGCCTCCACAGATACGCAGTATTTT. Translation: CASSVSGSGASTDTQYF.

The chain is built from TRBV28 and TRBJ2-2; D unclear. This CDR3 comprises 15 residues. Germline values: CDR1 MDHEN, CDR2 SYDVKM. V was trimmed by 4 bases and J by 6 bases, leaving 15 bases between them. The CDR3 here is CASSSLWGSAGELFF. The CDR3 region has the DNA TGTGCCAGCAGTTCTCTCTGGGGATCTGCCGGGGAGCTGTTTTTT.

This chain joins TRBV7-8 and TRBJ2-1, with 8 positions matching TRBD2. Trimming removed 8 bases from V and 4 bases from J; junction bases left unmatched: 10. The CDR3 length is 15 residues. Germline CDR1 reads SGHVS; CDR2 reads FQNEAQ. This chain's CDR3 is CASLPCSGTYNEQFF. In DNA, the CDR3 is TGTGCCAGCCTGCCGTGTAGCGGGACTTACAATGAGCAGTTCTTC.

This clonotype has only one observation. The chain employs TRBV6-5 and TRBJ2-3; 7 bases are a match to TRBD2. Trimming cost V 6 bases and J 5 bases; bases outside gene matches: 11. The CDR3 is 15 residues long. Germline-derived CDR1 and CDR2 are MNHEY and SVGAGI. CDR3 bases: TGTGCCAGCAGGTATGTAGCGGGTGGTTTAGATACGCAGTATTTT. Its translation is CASRYVAGGLDTQYF.

This clonotype was observed a few times. The chain uses TRBV7-8 and TRBJ2-1; weak D call: TRBD2 (6 bases). The germline V gene encodes CDR1 SGHVS and CDR2 FQNEAQ. The CDR3 is made up of 14 amino acids. V was clipped by 2 bases and J by 8 bases, with 13 bases between them. CDR3 in amino acids: CASSLYSSEDEQFF. CDR3 DNA: TGTGCCAGCAGCTTATACTCTAGCGAAGATGAGCAGTTCTTC.

This clonotype was seen repeatedly, ten times or more. CDR3 in amino acids: CASSLTPRDTQYF. CDR3 nucleotides: TGTGCCAGCAGTTTAACCCCACGAGATACGCAGTATTTT. This chain links TRBV12-3 or TRBV12-4 with TRBJ2-3, with no clear D. Trimming shortened V by 2 bases and J by 5 bases, and 8 bases separated the two germline ends. This CDR3 is built from 13 residues.

The CDR3 sequence: CASSRGLPRRDEQYF. For the CDR3, the DNA is TGTGCCAGCAGTAGGGGACTGCCGCGAAGGGACGAGCAGTACTTC. The rearrangement joins TRBV28 to TRBJ2-7; tentative D call: TRBD2 (6 bases). Germline V gene lookup returns CDR1 MDHEN and CDR2 SYDVKM. V was trimmed by 5 bases and J by 5 bases, leaving 19 bases between them. This CDR3 has 15 residues.